Listed below are T cell receptor beta chains from one sample, sequenced in a study of blood T cell repertoires in COVID-19. TCRdb's copy holds only in-frame clones and misses some; the assay was immunoSEQ multiplex PCR. This repertoire shows roughly 200,000 clones, 70% to 90% found once; its top ten account for approximately 11%. The specimen sequenced was peripheral blood. All receptors derive from a human donor with active or convalescent COVID-19. The donor label of this sample is uncertain. Each CDR3 is given without its conserved first and last residue. For some rows the clone size is stated as once, few or many, or as a class when expanded; others skip it.

-	TRBV6-1	TRBJ1-2	ASSDPGQGNYGYT
-	TRBV5-1	TRBJ2-1	ASSAGLAGGENEQF
-	TRBV7-2	TRBJ1-1	ASSLNRNTEAF
-	TRBV3-1/TRBV3-2	TRBJ2-5	ASSPRPQETQY
-	TRBV19	TRBJ2-6	ASSVAGHPGANVLT
-	TRBV5-1	TRBJ2-3	ASRKPTGAADTQY
-	TRBV30	TRBJ1-1	AWVSLGRGRNTEAF
-	TRBV4-3	TRBJ1-2	ASSYGQGYGYT
-	TRBV6-1	TRBJ2-7	ASSEKGISYEQY
-	TRBV9	TRBJ2-6	ASRGDRGRPGANVLT
-	TRBV18	TRBJ2-4	ASSPRTGIGNIQY
-	TRBV7-6	TRBJ2-2	ASSSIRGLTPLAGLVGELF
-	TRBV5-1	TRBJ2-7	ASSSTSGSSGQY
-	TRBV29-1	TRBJ1-3	SVTGSSGNTIY
-	TRBV3-1/TRBV3-2	TRBJ1-1	ASSHRGTGTEAF
-	TRBV5-5	TRBJ2-5	ASSAGLNKETQY
-	TRBV5-1	TRBJ2-3	ASSLRSGGASTDTQY
-	TRBV7-7	TRBJ2-2	ASSSGSAGYTGELF
-	TRBV7-3	TRBJ1-2	ASSPDREGGYT
-	TRBV28	TRBJ2-2	ASSLGGILIGDTGELF
-	TRBV7-2	TRBJ2-5	ASSFQLAGGEETQY
-	TRBV6-1	TRBJ1-1	ASSESTGNTEAF
-	TRBV2	TRBJ2-1	ASRFRTSGYNEQF
few	TRBV2	TRBJ2-2	ASSGEGADTGELF
few	TRBV6-5	TRBJ2-1	ASSYTSGRAYNEQF
once	TRBV2	TRBJ2-1	ASSRLAGGHNEQF
-	TRBV12-3/TRBV12-4	TRBJ1-2	ASTPGPASYT
-	TRBV5-1	TRBJ2-3	ASSPERGGTDTQY
-	TRBV4-1	TRBJ2-1	ASTGTSGGAYNEQF
-	TRBV28	TRBJ1-2	ASSFLGADNYGYT
once	TRBV7-2	TRBJ1-4	ASSLDPGVGEKLF
-	TRBV2	TRBJ1-5	ASTKLQGYNQPQH
once	TRBV4-1	TRBJ1-1	ASSQDWQGSSNTEAF
-	TRBV10-3	TRBJ1-6	AISRVPGLENSPLH
-	TRBV11-2	TRBJ1-2	ASSQERTFSYGYT
-	TRBV27	TRBJ2-1	ASSLPGYEQF
once	TRBV9	TRBJ2-1	ASNPSGGGSYNEQF
-	TRBV9	TRBJ1-2	ASSATPGGRDGYT
-	TRBV19	TRBJ1-1	ASSIVVAGGNTEAF
-	TRBV7-3	TRBJ2-1	ASSLKASGANEQF